This T cell receptor beta chain was recorded in a study of identical twins. Study results and limitations: Insertions were reduced in abundant cord blood beta clonotypes but not in memory repertoires.

The table lists this clonotype with many counts. Its antigen is currently unknown. TCRdb passed the 5' RACE reads through MiXCR, listing each CDR3 protein once. The top ten clones hold roughly 3% of a sample with around 570,000 distinct CDR3 sequences, 9% to 10% of them seen once. Trimming shortened V by 6 bases and J by 4 bases, and 18 bases separated the two germline ends. This CDR3 comprises 14 residues. Germline V gene sequence: CDR1 SQVTM, CDR2 ANQGSEA. Another study also made use of these data, one on yellow fever vaccine responses in identical twins.

The rearrangement joins TRBV29-1 to TRBJ2-5; D ambiguous. Sample: PBMCs. The source is a woman between 18 and 29 years old in good health. The CDR3 DNA reads TGCAGCGTCACCATAAAAAGTAGCATAGAGACCCAGTACTTC. It is translated as CSVTIKSSIETQYF.